This T cell receptor (beta chain) was retrieved from a study of blood T cell repertoires in COVID-19. TCRdb's table, derived via immunoSEQ multiplex PCR, lists solely in-frame clones and lacks some. The sample yields a few hundred thousand clones, approximately 87% seen once. The CDR3 is made up of 15 amino acids. V lost 5 bases to trimming and J lost 0 bases, with 11 bases between them. The germline CDR1 and CDR2 sequences are SEHNR and FQNEAQ (reference sequence). What was sequenced was peripheral blood. This clonotype was sampled from a man between 60 and 70 years old with acute or convalescent COVID-19. V and J are TRBV7-9 and TRBJ1-3; D is ambiguous. The CDR3 loop reads CASSQFADSGNTIYF. The CDR3 DNA reads TGTGCCAGCAGCCAGTTCGCAGACTCTGGAAACACCATATATTTT. The full variable domain, in which reference TRBV7-9 and TRBJ1-3 provide the parts outside the CDR3, is DTGVSQNPRHKITKRGQNVTFRCDPISEHNRLYWYRQTLGQGPEFLTYFQNEAQLEKSRLLSDRFSAERPKGSFSTLEIQRTEQGDSAMYLCASSQFADSGNTIYFGEGSWLTVV.